The 13 T cell receptor beta chains listed next were all sequenced from one sample in a study of metastatic and nonmetastatic thyroid tumors. Using MiXCR, TCRdb reanalyzed the PCR reads. Here the sample spans roughly 40,000 clones, 9.5% to 13% being singletons. No patient had received any treatment before thyroid surgery. Sequencing input: blood. Source of these receptors: a male donor with papillary thyroid cancer or a benign thyroid nodule (not recorded which). Some clones in this sample may be carry-over from other donors' samples.

Within the sample, this clone is medium-sized. The chain has TRBV28 and TRBJ2-7, with 12 positions matching TRBD1. J lost 9 bases, V lost 8 bases, and 8 bases had no gene match. The length of the CDR3 is 13 residues. The germline V gene encodes CDR1 MDHEN and CDR2 SYDVKM. CDR3 sequence (DNA): TGTGCCAGCCGCACGGGACAGGGGGCTGGGCAGTACTTC. It is translated as CASRTGQGAGQYF.

A word on this clone: A single base separates this from a much larger clone, so it may be a read error. The rearrangement links TRBV7-3 to TRBJ2-5, with TRBD2 matching over 8 bases. Germline assignment: CDR1 SGHTA and CDR2 FQGTGA. The V and J ends lost 0 bases and 5 bases, in that order; junction bases with no gene match: 11. This CDR3 is built from 17 residues. The CDR3 DNA is TGTGCCAGCAGCTTAACGGCCCGACGGGAGGGCCATGAGACCCAGTACTTC. Translated, it gives CASSLTARREGHETQYF.

Points on this clone: A read error may explain this, as a much larger clone is one base away. This sequence joins TRBV6-2 or TRBV6-3 and TRBJ2-5; D not resolved. Germline V lookup: CDR1 MNHEY, CDR2 SVGEGT. The CDR3 spans 17 residues. V was cut by 3 bases and J by 3 bases, with 20 bases left in between. The CDR3 nucleotides are TGTGCCAGCAGTTATACCCGGCTAGGGCGAAAGGAAGAGACCCAGTACTTC. Encoded protein: CASSYTRLGRKEETQYF.

This clone appeared many times. This chain links TRBV29-1 with TRBJ2-3; 7 positions agree with TRBD2. The J segment lost 0 bases and the V segment lost 7 bases, leaving 4 bases of the junction unmatched. Germline V gene sequence: CDR1 SQVTM, CDR2 ANQGSEA. CDR3 size: 13 residues. The CDR3 region has the DNA TGCAGCGCCTTAGCGGGTAGCACAGATACGCAGTATTTT. Translation gives CSALAGSTDTQYF.

This clone was found many times. Being one base from a much bigger clone, this may be a read error. The J gene is TRBJ1-2, the V gene TRBV15; 9 bases fit TRBD1. The germline V gene encodes CDR1 LNHNV and CDR2 YYDKDF (reference sequence). The CDR3 is 14 residues long. CDR3 nucleotides: TGTGCCACCGGCAGAAGGACAGGGGACGGGGGCTACACCTTC. Amino acid sequence: CATGRRTGDGGYTF.

In its sample, this clone was seen many times. The V call is TRBV3-1, the J call TRBJ2-7; TRBD1 or TRBD2 may be the D gene (5 bases each). The germline gives CDR1 LGHDT, CDR2 YNNKEL (reference sequence). The CDR3 length is 14 residues. The ends were cut back, 4 bases at V and 1 base at J, with 11 bases in the middle. The CDR3 region is CASSRQGESYEQYF. Written as DNA, the CDR3 is TGTGCCAGCAGCCGGCAGGGAGAGTCCTACGAGCAGTACTTC.

Many counts were recorded for this clone. The CDR3 DNA is TGTGCCTGGAGGGAGTCCACAGATACGCAGTATTTT. Protein product: CAWRESTDTQYF. The V gene is TRBV30, the J gene TRBJ2-3; D call uncertain. This CDR3 contains 12 residues. V was trimmed by 3 bases and J by 2 bases, leaving 6 bases between them. Germline CDR1 is GTSNPN and CDR2 is SVGIG (reference sequence).

This clone was seen repeatedly, ten times or more. The rearrangement joins TRBV7-2 to TRBJ2-2, with D hard to call. The CDR3 is 13 residues long. CDR1 is SGHTA and CDR2 is FQGNSA in the germline V gene. The V end lost 5 bases, the J end lost 7 bases, and 11 bases lay between the germline ends. CDR3 loop: CASSPPYGGELFF. The CDR3 coding sequence is TGTGCCAGCAGCCCACCCTATGGCGGGGAGCTGTTTTTT. Using reference TRBV7-2 and TRBJ2-2 for the parts outside the CDR3, the full variable domain is GAGVSQSPSNKVTEKGKDVELRCDPISGHTALYWYRQSLGQGLEFLIYFQGNSAPDKSGLPSDRFSAERTGGSVSTLTIQRTQQEDSAVYLCASSPPYGGELFFGEGSRLTVL.

This clone was detected ten times or more. The chain has TRBV7-9 and TRBJ1-3; D unclear. This CDR3 spans 14 amino acids. V lost 5 bases to trimming and J lost 3 bases, with 11 bases between them. Germline assignment: CDR1 SEHNR and CDR2 FQNEAQ (reference sequence). CDR3 amino acids: CASSDAGYGNTIYF. CDR3 DNA sequence: TGTGCCAGCAGCGACGCGGGGTATGGAAACACCATATATTTT.

This clone was picked up many times. The same CDR3 also results from other DNA sequences found in this sample. The V and J genes are TRBV2 and TRBJ2-7, with TRBD2 matching 8 bases. The germline CDR1 and CDR2 sequences are SNHLY and FYNNEI. J gave up 7 bases and V 1 base, and 6 bases lay outside the gene matches. This CDR3 region has 14 residues. The CDR3 DNA follows: TGTGCCAGCAGTGAAGGAGCGGGAGTAAGGGAGCAGTACTTC. This gives the protein CASSEGAGVREQYF. Full variable domain (remainder filled in from reference TRBV2 and TRBJ2-7): EPEVTQTPSHQVTQMGQEVILRCVPISNHLYFYWYRQILGQKVEFLVSFYNNEISEKSEIFDDQFSVERPDGSNFTLKIRSTKLEDSAMYFCASSEGAGVREQYFGPGTRLTVT.

This clone was detected many times. The chain recombines TRBV10-1 with TRBJ2-1, with 15 bases identical to TRBD2. J gave up 2 bases and V 6 bases, and 11 bases lay outside the gene matches. The CDR3 sequence is 19 residues long. Germline CDR1 and CDR2: WNHNN and SYGVQD (reference sequence). The CDR3 loop is CASSAGGLAGGQTYNEQFF. As DNA, the CDR3 is TGCGCCAGCAGCGCCGGGGGACTAGCGGGAGGACAAACCTACAATGAGCAGTTCTTC.

This clone has at least ten counts. V and J are TRBV10-2 and TRBJ2-3; no firm D call. The CDR3 covers 14 residues. V dropped 7 bases and J dropped 2 bases, with 13 bases sitting between them. Germline values: CDR1 WSHSY, CDR2 SAAADI. This CDR3 is CASNGVTPTDTQYF. CDR3 sequence (DNA): TGCGCCAGCAATGGGGTAACCCCCACAGATACGCAGTATTTT.

This clone was detected a few times. This rearrangement joins TRBV5-6 to TRBJ1-2; TRBD1 aligns across 11 bases. The V segment lost 0 bases and the J segment 3 bases; nucleotides outside the gene matches: 10. CDR3 length equals 18 residues. The germline CDR1 and CDR2 sequences are SGHDT and YYEEEE. In DNA, the CDR3 is TGTGCCAGCAGCTTGGAGCTTACCCCGGGACAGGGGGACTATGGCTACACCTTC. Translating it yields CASSLELTPGQGDYGYTF.